Sequencing of this T cell receptor beta chain was carried out in a study of T-cell memory formation after mild COVID-19. Findings of the study overall: Pre-infection memory harbored some responding clones, suggesting cross-reactive memory joined. Clones that contracted from day 15 to 85 had balanced CD4/CD8; later expanders were CD4+ biased. CD4+ contracting clones were found mainly in CM and EM, and CD8+ ones in EMRA.

Turning to this clonotype: Its matching antigen is unknown.

UMIs and sample barcodes were carried by the TCR alpha and TCR beta cDNA libraries that 5'RACE produced using constant-segment primers. TCRdb processed the 5' RACE reads anew with MiXCR; each CDR3 protein has one entry. The table shows around 420,000 distinct CDR3 sequences, with more than 20% occurring only once. Germline V gives CDR1 KGHDR, CDR2 SFDVKD. The CDR3 is 13 residues long. V was pared by 5 bases and J by 8 bases, with 4 bases of the junction left unmatched. J is TRBJ2-1 and V is TRBV24-1; 8 nucleotides align to TRBD1. This sequence was found in an adult woman who had mild COVID-19 (a few samples of this study predate the infection). Cell type and time point are not known. Sequencing input: PBMCs or a T cell subset sorted from them (not recorded which). The DNA for the CDR3 is TGTGCCACCAGTGCAGGGGGCAGCGATGAGCAGTTCTTC. Protein: CATSAGGSDEQFF.